This T cell receptor beta chain was captured in a study of blood T cell repertoires in COVID-19. Overall study: Samples came from the United States, Italy and Spain, spanning acute and convalescent COVID-19.

In the original analysis: Amplifying reference gene primers gave estimates of nucleated cell counts. Data came from immunoSEQ multiplex PCR; TCRdb stores just in-frame clones and leaves some out. Clonal size and the V and J genes are those of that table, whereas D and trimming came from the DNA. The table has 30,000 to 50,000 clones, about 82% seen once. The CDR3 is 15 residues long. The germline V and J ends were trimmed by 0 bases and 0 bases, with 10 bases remaining between them. The V gene's germline CDR1 is SGDLS and CDR2 YYNGEE. The chain combines TRBV9 with TRBJ2-7; TRBD2 might be the D (5 bases). This TCR came from a man older than 75 with active or convalescent COVID-19. Sequencing input: peripheral blood. CDR3 sequence (DNA): TGTGCCAGCAGCGTAGGCGGGTTCACCTCCTACGAGCAGTACTTC. This sequence encodes CASSVGGFTSYEQYF.